These T cell receptor beta chains were read from a single sample in a study of blood T cell repertoires in COVID-19. Using immunoSEQ multiplex PCR, the repertoire was profiled, and TCRdb retains in-frame clones only, with some absent. The sample gives 310,000 or so clones, 87% of which show up once; 5.5% to 6% is in the top ten. Material for sequencing was PBMCs or T cells enriched from blood (not recorded which). The receptors here all came from a woman in her twenties or thirties who had recovered from COVID-19. Each CDR3 is given with its conserved first and last residue. The order of the fields is V gene, J gene, CDR3 protein.

>TRBV18|TRBJ1-5
CASSRQGKIDQPQHF
>TRBV12-3/TRBV12-4|TRBJ2-2
CASSQTGARELFF
>TRBV5-1|TRBJ2-7
CASSLGRGPLEQYF
>TRBV25-1|TRBJ1-2
CASTQGSHYGYTF
>TRBV19|TRBJ1-3
CASSPFTGVTGNTIYF
>TRBV7-9|TRBJ2-7
CASSFPGQSGEQYF
>TRBV6-2/TRBV6-3|TRBJ1-2
CASSYRGQDYGYTF
>TRBV5-5|TRBJ2-7
CASSFRQASYEQYF
>TRBV11-2|TRBJ1-4
CASSALGGGTNEKLFF
>TRBV6-5|TRBJ2-7
CASFRGGHEQYF
>TRBV9|TRBJ1-2
CASSGRLDGYTF
>TRBV6-1|TRBJ1-5
CASREGTGYQPQHF
>TRBV5-1|TRBJ2-3
CASSLYSSGTDTQYF
>TRBV19|TRBJ2-5
CASSIGAAETQYF
>TRBV30|TRBJ1-4
CAWRNHTGRNEKLFF
>TRBV6-1|TRBJ1-4
CASSDESGANEKLFF
>TRBV5-1|TRBJ2-3
CASEGADTQYF
>TRBV5-6|TRBJ1-2
CASSPGQVYPGYTF
>TRBV11-3|TRBJ2-3
CASSLVATDTQYF
>TRBV3-1/TRBV3-2|TRBJ2-2
CASSHLRGPGGELFF
>TRBV7-6|TRBJ2-1
CASSLAWAGGEISSYNEQFF
>TRBV7-6|TRBJ1-2
CASSWIGGQPILGGGYTF
>TRBV5-1|TRBJ2-5
CASSSRDPRGGTQYF
>TRBV19|TRBJ2-1
CASSIEPGQAIGNEQFF
>TRBV6-2/TRBV6-3|TRBJ2-7
CASSYEVPSYEQYF